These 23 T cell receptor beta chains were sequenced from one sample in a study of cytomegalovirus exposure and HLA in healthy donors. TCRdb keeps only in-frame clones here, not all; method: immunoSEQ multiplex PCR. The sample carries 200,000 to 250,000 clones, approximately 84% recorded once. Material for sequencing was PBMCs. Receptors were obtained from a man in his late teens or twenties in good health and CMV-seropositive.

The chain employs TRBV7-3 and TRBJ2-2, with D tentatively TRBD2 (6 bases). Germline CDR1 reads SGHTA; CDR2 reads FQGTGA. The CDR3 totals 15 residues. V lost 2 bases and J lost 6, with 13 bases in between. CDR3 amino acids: CASSLFSSVPGELFF. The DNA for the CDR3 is TGTGCCAGCAGCTTATTTTCTAGCGTTCCCGGGGAGCTGTTTTTT.

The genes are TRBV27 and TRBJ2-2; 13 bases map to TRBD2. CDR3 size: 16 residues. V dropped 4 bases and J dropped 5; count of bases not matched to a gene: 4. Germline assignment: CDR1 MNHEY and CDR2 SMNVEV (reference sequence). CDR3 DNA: TGTGCCAGCAGTTCCACTAGCGGGAGGGTGACCGGGGAGCTGTTTTTT. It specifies CASSSTSGRVTGELFF.

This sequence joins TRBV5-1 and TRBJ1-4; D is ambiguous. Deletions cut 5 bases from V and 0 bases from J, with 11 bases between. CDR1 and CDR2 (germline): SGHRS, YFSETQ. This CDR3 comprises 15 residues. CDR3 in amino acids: CASRRALTTNEKLFF. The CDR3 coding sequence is TGCGCCAGCAGGCGGGCCCTTACAACTAATGAAAAACTGTTTTTT.

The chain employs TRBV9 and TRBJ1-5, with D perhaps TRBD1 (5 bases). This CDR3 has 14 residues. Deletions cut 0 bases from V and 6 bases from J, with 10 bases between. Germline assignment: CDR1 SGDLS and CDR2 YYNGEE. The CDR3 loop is CASSVGRGSQPQHF. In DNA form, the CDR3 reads TGTGCCAGCAGCGTAGGGAGGGGAAGTCAGCCCCAGCATTTT.

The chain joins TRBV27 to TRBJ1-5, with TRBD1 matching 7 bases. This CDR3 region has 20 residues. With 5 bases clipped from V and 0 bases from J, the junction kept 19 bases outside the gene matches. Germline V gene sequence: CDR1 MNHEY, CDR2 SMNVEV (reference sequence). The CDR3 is CASSPNRPGQTLYSNQPQHF. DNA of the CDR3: TGTGCCAGCAGTCCCAATCGACCGGGACAGACCCTGTATAGCAATCAGCCCCAGCATTTT.

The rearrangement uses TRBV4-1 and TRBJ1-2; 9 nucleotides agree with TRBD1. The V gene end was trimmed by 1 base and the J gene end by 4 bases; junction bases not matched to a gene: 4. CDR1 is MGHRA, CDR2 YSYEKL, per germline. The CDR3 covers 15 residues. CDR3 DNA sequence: TGCGCCAGCAGCCAAGGGGGGACAGGGACCTATGGCTACACCTTC. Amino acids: CASSQGGTGTYGYTF.

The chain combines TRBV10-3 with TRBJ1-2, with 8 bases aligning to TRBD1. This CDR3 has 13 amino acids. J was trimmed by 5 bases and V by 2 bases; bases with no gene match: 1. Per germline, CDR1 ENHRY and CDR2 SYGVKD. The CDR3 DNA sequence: TGTGCCATCAGTGAGAACAGGGGGTATGGCTACACCTTC. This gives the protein CAISENRGYGYTF.

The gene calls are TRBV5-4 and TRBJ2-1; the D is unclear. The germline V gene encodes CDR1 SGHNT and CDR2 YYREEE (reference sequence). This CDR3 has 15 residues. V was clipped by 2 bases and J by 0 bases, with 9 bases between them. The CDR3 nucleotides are TGTGCCAGCAGCTTCGGTCTACTCTCCTACAATGAGCAGTTCTTC. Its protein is CASSFGLLSYNEQFF.

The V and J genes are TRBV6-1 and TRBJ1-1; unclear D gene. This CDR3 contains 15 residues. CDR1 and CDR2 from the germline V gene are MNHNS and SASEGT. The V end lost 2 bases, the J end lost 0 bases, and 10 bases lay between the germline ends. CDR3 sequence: CASSEHPGMNTEAFF. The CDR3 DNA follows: TGTGCCAGCAGTGAACACCCAGGCATGAACACTGAAGCTTTCTTT.

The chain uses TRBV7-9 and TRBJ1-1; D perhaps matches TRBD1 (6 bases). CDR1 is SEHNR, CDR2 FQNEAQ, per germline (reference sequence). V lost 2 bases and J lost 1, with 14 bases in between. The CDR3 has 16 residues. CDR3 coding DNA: TGTGCCAGCAGCTTACGTTCCGGGGGGCCGAACACTGAAGCTTTCTTT. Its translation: CASSLRSGGPNTEAFF. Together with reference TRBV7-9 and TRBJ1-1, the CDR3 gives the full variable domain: DTGVSQNPRHKITKRGQNVTFRCDPISEHNRLYWYRQTLGQGPEFLTYFQNEAQLEKSRLLSDRFSAERPKGSFSTLEIQRTEQGDSAMYLCASSLRSGGPNTEAFFGQGTRLTVV.

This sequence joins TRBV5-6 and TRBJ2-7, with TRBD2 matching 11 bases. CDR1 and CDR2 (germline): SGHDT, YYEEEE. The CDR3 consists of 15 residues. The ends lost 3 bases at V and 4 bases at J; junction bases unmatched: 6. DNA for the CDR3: TGTGCCAGCAGCTACGTAGCGGGAGGGCGATACGAGCAGTACTTC. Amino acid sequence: CASSYVAGGRYEQYF.

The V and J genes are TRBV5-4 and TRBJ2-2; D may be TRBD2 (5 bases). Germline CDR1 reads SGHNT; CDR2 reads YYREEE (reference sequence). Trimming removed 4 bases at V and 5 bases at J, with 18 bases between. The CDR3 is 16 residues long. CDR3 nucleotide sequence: TGTGCCAGCAGCGCCGTGACGGGGTTTTCAACCGGGGAGCTGTTTTTT. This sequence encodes CASSAVTGFSTGELFF. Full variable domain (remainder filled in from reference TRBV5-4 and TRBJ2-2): ETGVTQSPTHLIKTRGQQVTLRCSSQSGHNTVSWYQQALGQGPQFIFQYYREEENGRGNFPPRFSGLQFPNYSSELNVNALELDDSALYLCASSAVTGFSTGELFFGEGSRLTVL.

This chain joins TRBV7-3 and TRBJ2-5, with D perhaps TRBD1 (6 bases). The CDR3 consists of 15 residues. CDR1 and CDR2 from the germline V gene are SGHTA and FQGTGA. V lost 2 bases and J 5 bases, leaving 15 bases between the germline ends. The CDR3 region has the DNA TGTGCCAGCAGCTTATATCCAGGACAGTGGGAGACCCAGTACTTC. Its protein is CASSLYPGQWETQYF.

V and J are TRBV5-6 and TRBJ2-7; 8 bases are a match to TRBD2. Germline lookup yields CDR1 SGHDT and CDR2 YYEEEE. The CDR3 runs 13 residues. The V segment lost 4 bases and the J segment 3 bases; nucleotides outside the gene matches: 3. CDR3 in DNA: TGTGCCAGCAGCAAACTAGCGGTCTACGAGCAGTACTTC. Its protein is CASSKLAVYEQYF.

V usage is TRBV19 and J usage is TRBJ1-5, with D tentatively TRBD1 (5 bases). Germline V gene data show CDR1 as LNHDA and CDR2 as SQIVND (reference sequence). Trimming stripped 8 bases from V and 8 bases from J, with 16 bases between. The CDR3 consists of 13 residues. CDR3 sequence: CASRDMGVKPQHF. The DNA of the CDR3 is TGTGCCAGTCGAGACATGGGGGTGAAGCCCCAGCATTTT.

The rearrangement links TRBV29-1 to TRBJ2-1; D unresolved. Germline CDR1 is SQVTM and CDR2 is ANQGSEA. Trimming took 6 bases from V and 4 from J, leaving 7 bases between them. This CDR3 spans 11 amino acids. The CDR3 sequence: CSVRVYNEQFF. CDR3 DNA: TGCAGCGTCCGGGTGTACAATGAGCAGTTCTTC.

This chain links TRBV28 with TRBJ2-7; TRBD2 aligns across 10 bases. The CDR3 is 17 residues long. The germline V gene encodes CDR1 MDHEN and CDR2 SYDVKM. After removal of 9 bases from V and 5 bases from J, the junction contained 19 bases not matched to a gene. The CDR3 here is CASNGGLGLAGVNEQYF. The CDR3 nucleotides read TGTGCCAGTAATGGGGGGCTAGGTCTAGCGGGAGTGAACGAGCAGTACTTC.

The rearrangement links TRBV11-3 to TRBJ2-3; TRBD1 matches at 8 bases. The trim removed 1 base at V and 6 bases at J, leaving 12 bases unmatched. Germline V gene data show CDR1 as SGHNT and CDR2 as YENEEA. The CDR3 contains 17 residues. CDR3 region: CASSLGGDRSLADTQYF. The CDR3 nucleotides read TGTGCCAGCAGCTTAGGTGGGGACAGGAGCCTGGCGGATACGCAGTATTTT.

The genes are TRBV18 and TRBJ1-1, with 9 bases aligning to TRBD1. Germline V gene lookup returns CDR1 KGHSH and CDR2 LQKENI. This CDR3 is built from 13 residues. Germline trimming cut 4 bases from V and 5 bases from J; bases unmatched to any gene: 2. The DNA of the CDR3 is TGTGCCAGCTCACGGACAGGGGAAACTGAAGCTTTCTTT. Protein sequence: CASSRTGETEAFF.

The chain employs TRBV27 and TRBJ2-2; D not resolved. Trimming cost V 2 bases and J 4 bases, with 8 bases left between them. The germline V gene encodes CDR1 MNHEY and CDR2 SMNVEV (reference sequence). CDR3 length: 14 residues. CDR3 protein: CASSLRVLTGELFF. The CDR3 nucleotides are TGTGCCAGCAGTTTAAGGGTTCTCACCGGGGAGCTGTTTTTT.

The CDR3 sequence is CASSFPGGSGRDEQFF. DNA of the CDR3: TGCGCCAGCAGCTTTCCCGGTGGTAGCGGGAGGGATGAGCAGTTCTTC. The V call is TRBV5-1, the J call TRBJ2-1, with 11 bases lining up with TRBD2. Germline V gene data show CDR1 as SGHRS and CDR2 as YFSETQ. V was clipped by 2 bases and J by 8 bases; unmatched bases: 9. CDR3 length: 16 residues.

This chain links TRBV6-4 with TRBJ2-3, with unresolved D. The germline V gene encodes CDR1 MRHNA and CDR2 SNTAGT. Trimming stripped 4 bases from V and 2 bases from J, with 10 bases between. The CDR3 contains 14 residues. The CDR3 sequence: CASSGGDPTDTQYF. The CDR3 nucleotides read TGTGCCAGCAGTGGTGGGGATCCCACAGATACGCAGTATTTT.

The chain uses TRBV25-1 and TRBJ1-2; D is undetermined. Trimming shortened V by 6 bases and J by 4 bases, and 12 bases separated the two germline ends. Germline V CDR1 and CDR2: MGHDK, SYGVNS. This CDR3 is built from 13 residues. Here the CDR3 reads CASSAARSYGYTF. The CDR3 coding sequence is TGTGCCAGCAGCGCCGCTCGGAGCTATGGCTACACCTTC.